These 27 T cell receptor beta chains were sequenced from one sample in a study of cytomegalovirus exposure and HLA in healthy donors. Both 60 Vbeta primers and 13 Jbeta primers went into the PCR. The method was immunoSEQ multiplex PCR; TCRdb's version includes in-frame clones alone and lacks a portion of them. This sample yields over 95,000 clones, of which approximately 80% are seen a single time; 9% to 15% belongs to the top ten. The sample comprised PBMCs. The receptors here all came from a middle-aged woman in good health and CMV-seropositive.

The CDR3, as DNA: TGTGCCAGCAGCCGAAATGACAGGTCCCATGGTGGGGCTTTCTTT. Amino acid sequence: CASSRNDRSHGGAFF. The chain links TRBV27 to TRBJ1-1, with D maybe TRBD1 (6 bases). V lost 6 bases and J lost 11, with 25 bases in between. The germline V gene has CDR1 MNHEY and CDR2 SMNVEV (reference sequence). The CDR3 covers 15 residues.

The rearrangement links TRBV19 to TRBJ1-3; TRBD1 is a possible D gene (5 bases). The CDR3 totals 15 residues. Per germline, CDR1 LNHDA and CDR2 SQIVND (reference sequence). V was cut by 3 bases and J by 0 bases, with 9 bases left in between. The CDR3 is CASSMKQVSGNTIYF. CDR3 nucleotide sequence: TGTGCCAGTAGTATGAAACAGGTCTCTGGAAACACCATATATTTT.

The chain has TRBV10-3 and TRBJ1-2, with 7 nucleotides matching TRBD1. Germline CDR1 reads ENHRY; CDR2 reads SYGVKD. V lost 5 bases, J lost 7 bases, and 7 bases stayed unmatched. The CDR3 runs 13 residues. CDR3 protein: CAISPGQVFGYTF. CDR3 coding DNA: TGTGCCATCAGTCCCGGACAGGTCTTTGGCTACACCTTC.

V is TRBV6-7 and J is TRBJ2-7, with 7 bases aligning to TRBD1. TRBV6-7 belongs to the ORF category, with a function that is uncertain. Trimming removed 4 bases from V and 1 base from J; junction bases left unmatched: 1. This CDR3 has 13 amino acids. The CDR3 here is CASSSRGSYEQYF. The CDR3 DNA sequence: TGTGCCAGCAGTTCCAGGGGGTCCTACGAGCAGTACTTC.

The CDR3 reads CASSWTGGMNTEAFF. As DNA, the CDR3 is TGTGCCAGCAGTTGGACAGGGGGAATGAACACTGAAGCTTTCTTT. The chain has TRBV7-9 and TRBJ1-1; 10 nucleotides match TRBD1. The CDR3 length is 15 residues. The V gene's germline CDR1 is SEHNR and CDR2 FQNEAQ (reference sequence). The V gene end was trimmed by 6 bases and the J gene end by 0 bases; junction bases not matched to a gene: 4.

The chain couples TRBV10-3 to TRBJ1-2; 10 bases line up with TRBD1. V gave up 6 bases and J gave up 8 bases; unmatched junction bases: 6. The germline gives CDR1 ENHRY, CDR2 SYGVKD. CDR3 length: 13 residues. The CDR3 DNA reads TGTGCCATCAGACCCGGGACAGGGGAGGGCTACACCTTC. This codes for CAIRPGTGEGYTF.

This chain joins TRBV7-9 and TRBJ2-5; 11 bases map to TRBD2. There are 14 residues in the CDR3. V lost 11 bases to trimming and J lost 0 bases; unmatched junction nucleotides: 5. CDR1 SEHNR and CDR2 FQNEAQ come from the germline V gene (reference sequence). CDR3 in amino acids: CAVSGGAYQETQYF. Written as DNA, the CDR3 is TGTGCCGTTAGCGGGGGGGCCTACCAAGAGACCCAGTACTTC.

The chain joins TRBV25-1 to TRBJ2-1; 11 nucleotides match TRBD2. With 2 bases clipped from V and 3 bases from J, the junction kept 6 bases outside the gene matches. Germline CDR1 reads MGHDK; CDR2 reads SYGVNS. This CDR3 is 17 amino acids long. CDR3 sequence: CASSETSGGLYYNEQFF. CDR3 DNA sequence: TGTGCCAGCAGTGAAACTAGCGGGGGTCTTTACTACAATGAGCAGTTCTTC.

The chain recombines TRBV19 with TRBJ1-4, with no clear D. The CDR3 has 13 residues. CDR1 is LNHDA, CDR2 SQIVND, per germline (reference sequence). The V and J ends lost 1 base and 10 bases respectively, with 10 bases between them. The DNA for the CDR3 is TGTGCCAGTAGTATAGTCGGACTCTCAAAACTGTTTTTT. Amino acid sequence: CASSIVGLSKLFF.

The chain combines TRBV5-6 with TRBJ2-5; D not certain. This CDR3 is built from 12 residues. The ends were cut back, 0 bases at V and 4 bases at J, with 4 bases in the middle. Germline V gene sequence: CDR1 SGHDT, CDR2 YYEEEE. In DNA, the CDR3 is TGTGCCAGCAGCTTGGTCGGAGAGACCCAGTACTTC. Translated, it gives CASSLVGETQYF.

J is TRBJ2-7 and V is TRBV7-9; D unresolved. The CDR3 is 11 amino acids. The germline gives CDR1 SEHNR, CDR2 FQNEAQ (reference sequence). Trimming shortened V by 5 bases and J by 4 bases, and 6 bases separated the two germline ends. CDR3 in DNA: TGTGCCAGCAGCGACATTTACGAGCAGTACTTC. Translation gives CASSDIYEQYF.

This chain joins TRBV27 and TRBJ2-7, with unresolved D. Trimming cost V 3 bases and J 0 bases, with 6 bases left between them. CDR3 length: 13 amino acids. Looked up from germline, CDR1 is MNHEY and CDR2 is SMNVEV (reference sequence). The CDR3 DNA is TGTGCCAGCAGTTTTTCGAGCTCCTACGAGCAGTACTTC. Translated: CASSFSSSYEQYF.

V is TRBV15 and J is TRBJ1-3; D may be TRBD1 (5 bases). The CDR3 has 16 residues. Germline V gene lookup returns CDR1 LNHNV and CDR2 YYDKDF (reference sequence). V was trimmed by 0 bases and J by 3 bases, leaving 12 bases between them. CDR3 in DNA: TGTGCCACCAGCAGAGAATCAGGGAGGCATGGAAACACCATATATTTT. Protein product: CATSRESGRHGNTIYF.

This clone turned up a few times. V gene TRBV6-5 combines with J gene TRBJ1-2, with 9 nucleotides matching TRBD1. The length of the CDR3 is 14 residues. The germline CDR1 and CDR2 sequences are MNHEY and SVGAGI. V lost 6 bases, J lost 12 bases, and 14 bases stayed unmatched. In DNA form, the CDR3 reads TGTGCCAGCAGACGCCCCGGGGACAGGGATCGGGACACCTTC. As protein: CASRRPGDRDRDTF.

This clone was picked up one time. The chain employs TRBV10-1 and TRBJ1-6; TRBD1 agrees at 8 bases. Losses at the gene ends were 5 bases for V and 10 bases for J; bases not matched to a gene: 4. CDR3 size: 13 residues. The V gene's germline CDR1 is WNHNN and CDR2 SYGVQD (reference sequence). CDR3 coding DNA: TGCGCCAGCAGTACAGGGGGGGACTCACCCCTCCACTTT. It translates to CASSTGGDSPLHF.

The CDR3 sequence: CSALPGGGSTDTQYF. The DNA for the CDR3 is TGCAGCGCCCTTCCCGGCGGGGGTAGCACAGATACGCAGTATTTT. The gene calls are TRBV29-1 and TRBJ2-3; 7 nucleotides line up with TRBD2. J gave up 0 bases and V 7 bases, and 10 bases lay outside the gene matches. Germline V gives CDR1 SQVTM, CDR2 ANQGSEA. The CDR3 extends over 15 amino acids.

The chain carries TRBV5-1 and TRBJ2-1, with a weak D call TRBD1 (5 bases). V gave up 1 base and J gave up 5 bases, with 10 bases separating them. Germline loops: CDR1 SGHRS, CDR2 YFSETQ. The CDR3 is 14 amino acids. CDR3 DNA sequence: TGCGCCAGCAGCTTGACCACAGGCCACAATGAGCAGTTCTTC. It yields the protein CASSLTTGHNEQFF.

This chain links TRBV7-7 with TRBJ2-3; 9 nucleotides match TRBD2. The CDR3 runs to 14 residues. With V trimmed by 8 bases and J by 1 base, 4 bases remained unmatched. Germline CDR1 is SSHAT and CDR2 is FNYEAQ (reference sequence). The CDR3 protein is CASSRGGGTDTQYF. The CDR3 DNA follows: TGTGCCAGCTCCCGCGGGGGGGGCACAGATACGCAGTATTTT.

V is TRBV5-1 and J is TRBJ1-1; no definite D call. V dropped 0 bases and J dropped 3 bases, with 9 bases sitting between them. The CDR3 length is 14 residues. Germline CDR1 SGHRS, CDR2 YFSETQ. CDR3 sequence: CASSLAETYTEAFF. Written as DNA, the CDR3 is TGCGCCAGCAGCTTGGCAGAAACCTACACTGAAGCTTTCTTT. Full variable domain (rest looked up from reference TRBV5-1 and TRBJ1-1): KAGVTQTPRYLIKTRGQQVTLSCSPISGHRSVSWYQQTPGQGLQFLFEYFSETQRNKGNFPGRFSGRQFSNSRSEMNVSTLELGDSALYLCASSLAETYTEAFFGQGTRLTVV.

The V and J genes are TRBV5-1 and TRBJ2-3, with 12 bases lining up with TRBD2. Losses at the gene ends were 0 bases for V and 1 base for J; bases not matched to a gene: 9. Germline CDR1 and CDR2: SGHRS and YFSETQ. This CDR3 is 19 amino acids long. The CDR3, as DNA: TGCGCCAGCAGCTTGGGTAGACTAGCGGGGGCCCGGGGCACAGATACGCAGTATTTT. As protein: CASSLGRLAGARGTDTQYF.

This clone was detected once. The chain uses TRBV10-1 and TRBJ1-5; D not resolved. The CDR3 runs to 14 residues. The V and J ends lost 2 bases and 5 bases respectively, with 10 bases between them. Germline V gives CDR1 WNHNN, CDR2 SYGVQD (reference sequence). The CDR3: CASSEAQLDQPQHF. The DNA for the CDR3 is TGCGCCAGCAGTGAGGCACAGCTTGATCAGCCCCAGCATTTT.

V gene TRBV7-9 combines with J gene TRBJ2-1; a weak D match, TRBD1 (6 bases). This CDR3 is 15 amino acids long. The V gene lost 5 bases and the J gene lost 1 base, with 12 bases spanning the gap. Germline assignment: CDR1 SEHNR and CDR2 FQNEAQ (reference sequence). Written as DNA, the CDR3 is TGTGCCAGCAGCGAACAGGGTCTATCCTACAATGAGCAGTTCTTC. Amino acids: CASSEQGLSYNEQFF.

On this clone itself: Other DNA sequences within the sample encode an identical CDR3. The V and J genes are TRBV7-2 and TRBJ2-5, with 7 nucleotides matching TRBD2. V dropped 9 bases and J dropped 4; count of bases not matched to a gene: 14. Germline CDR1 is SGHTA and CDR2 is FQGNSA. The CDR3 length is 15 residues. The CDR3 DNA reads TGTGCCAGTAGAAAACAAGGCGGGGGAAGAGAGACCCAGTACTTC. Its protein product is CASRKQGGGRETQYF. The full variable domain, rest sourced from reference TRBV7-2 and TRBJ2-5, is GAGVSQSPSNKVTEKGKDVELRCDPISGHTALYWYRQSLGQGLEFLIYFQGNSAPDKSGLPSDRFSAERTGGSVSTLTIQRTQQEDSAVYLCASRKQGGGRETQYFGPGTRLLVL.

V is TRBV4-1 and J is TRBJ1-6; TRBD1 matches at 9 bases. The J segment lost 4 bases and the V segment lost 3 bases, leaving 4 bases of the junction unmatched. This CDR3 spans 16 amino acids. The germline gives CDR1 MGHRA, CDR2 YSYEKL. The CDR3 protein is CASSQGQGYYNSPLHF. Written as DNA, the CDR3 is TGCGCCAGCAGCCAGGGACAGGGATATTATAATTCACCCCTCCACTTT.

The rearrangement links TRBV6-5 to TRBJ1-6; 8 positions agree with TRBD1. V was pared by 5 bases and J by 7 bases, with 7 bases of the junction left unmatched. This CDR3 is built from 15 residues. Germline V gene sequence: CDR1 MNHEY, CDR2 SVGAGI. In DNA, the CDR3 is TGTGCCAGCAGTAAGCGACAGGGGCAAAATTCACCCCTCCACTTT. Translation: CASSKRQGQNSPLHF.

This CDR3 is CASSLAGTSGGNTGELFF. The CDR3 nucleotides read TGTGCCAGCAGCTTGGCCGGGACTAGCGGGGGGAACACCGGGGAGCTGTTTTTT. This chain connects TRBV5-4 to TRBJ2-2, with 14 bases identical to TRBD2. The CDR3 runs to 18 residues. Trimming removed 0 bases from V and 1 base from J; junction bases left unmatched: 2. The germline V gene has CDR1 SGHNT and CDR2 YYREEE (reference sequence).

The chain employs TRBV30 and TRBJ1-5; tentative D call: TRBD1 (6 bases). The CDR3 is made up of 16 amino acids. Trimming removed 4 bases from V and 0 bases from J, with 16 bases in between. From germline, CDR1 is GTSNPN and CDR2 SVGIG (reference sequence). The DNA of the CDR3 is TGTGCCTGGACGGCCGGGGGGGCGAGTAGCAATCAGCCCCAGCATTTT. Translating it yields CAWTAGGASSNQPQHF.